Described below is a single TCR beta chain sequence and its context. The clone's antigen remains unknown. There are no base qualities to consult, and no much larger clone falls within one base. TCRbeta CDR3 regions were amplified from genomic DNA by means of the immunoSEQ Assay, a bias-controlled multiplex PCR. Per the authors' processing: The number of nucleated cells in each sample was estimated from the amplification of reference gene primers within the assay. To quantify the absolute abundance of each unique TCRbeta CDR3 rearrangement, sequence reads were collapsed and filtered. For each sample, productive Simpson clonality was calculated as the square root of Simpson's diversity index across productive rearrangements. The source is immuneACCESS, and TCRdb retained only in-frame sequences with V and J called. Part of the clones is not carried over; for the studies checked, unresolved V genes explain less than half of this, and the remainder is unexplained. The D gene and trimming were derived from the DNA, and the V and J assignments and clone size from that table. The sample yields some 86,000 clones; roughly 84% were counted once. The ten largest make up roughly 30% of the sample.

These data are taken from a study of blood T cell repertoires in COVID-19 (TCRdb year 2020). Broadly, across the study: Samples from collaborators originated in the United States, Italy and Spain and spanned both the acute and convalescent phases of COVID-19. The prospective study material was composed of cDNA or gDNA derived from T cells, B-cell-depleted T cells, or PBMCs. The dataset comprised deeply sampled blood TCRbeta repertoires from subjects exposed to, actively infected with, or recovered from COVID-19. The repertoires were released in a freely available public database intended as a resource for research on the immune response to SARS-CoV-2. The samples were drawn from two sources: the first 160 participants of the ongoing ImmuneRACE study, and some 1,300 subjects contributed by 6 global collaborators. Nearly every sample came with metadata listing a de-identified subject ID, COVID-19 status, age in years and sex. Where available, HLA class I and class II types were taken from metadata supplied by the sample provider and were not determined by assay-based typing.

Whole blood was collected in K2EDTA tubes by collaborating institutions according to the institutions' own protocols. For TCRbeta analysis, collaborator samples were shipped as frozen whole blood, as isolated PBMCs, or as DNA extracted from either sample type. General study outcomes and caveats: The quantity of clinical and demographic metadata differed by source and by participant and was supplied without curation.

There are 13 amino acids in the CDR3, from cysteine to phenylalanine inclusive. Kept here is only the CDR3 DNA, which spans 39 bases and is read in frame from base 1. The germline V end is reduced by 4 bases and the J end by 3 bases; junction bases left unmatched: 1. According to the germline V gene, CDR1 reads ENHRY and CDR2 reads SYGVKD. This sequence originates from a woman of 80 years or more with active or convalescent COVID-19. The chain was built from TRBV10-3 and TRBJ1-2; TRBD1 aligns with 8 central bases. Source material: peripheral blood. In nucleotides, the sequence is TGTGCCATCAGTGCGGACAGGGACTATGGCTACACCTTC. This sequence encodes CAISADRDYGYTF.